These T cell receptor beta chains were read from a single sample in a study of CD4 T cell repertoires in COVID-19. Produced via immunoSEQ multiplex PCR; TCRdb's table is partial and in-frame only. The table lists about 75,000 clones, under 90% of them singletons. The sample was CD4+ T cells from peripheral blood, taken after recovery from COVID-19. These receptors came from a human donor who had COVID-19. The CDR3 runs from the conserved cysteine through the conserved F or W. Each record gives: CDR3 length, D gene, J gene, V gene, clone size, CDR3 protein, CDR3 DNA. A D gene is named only where the DNA matches it firmly. The listing skips clone size in some rows; elsewhere it reads once, few, many or a size class.

>15|-|TRBJ1-1|TRBV18|-
CASSLDHDRGTEAFF
TGTGCCAGCTCACTAGATCACGATCGCGGCACTGAAGCTTTCTTT
>15|-|TRBJ2-7|TRBV6-5|-
CASSYSSSRGYEQYF
TGTGCCAGCAGTTACTCGAGCTCTCGTGGCTACGAGCAGTACTTC
>16|TRBD2|TRBJ2-2|TRBV11-2|once
CASSFLAGDWAGELFF
TGTGCCAGCAGCTTCCTAGCGGGAGACTGGGCCGGGGAGCTGTTTTTT
>14|-|TRBJ2-5|TRBV3-1/TRBV3-2|few
CASSQQGIQETQYF
TGTGCCAGCAGCCAACAGGGAATCCAAGAGACCCAGTACTTC
>13|-|TRBJ2-7|TRBV9|-
CASSVDHSYEQYF
TGTGCCAGCAGCGTAGACCACTCCTACGAGCAGTACTTC
>14|-|TRBJ1-2|TRBV6-1|-
CASSEGGDPYGYTF
TGTGCCAGCAGTGAGGGGGGAGACCCTTATGGCTACACCTTC
>10|-|TRBJ1-1|TRBV29-1|-
CSVSYTEAFF
TGCAGCGTGAGCTACACTGAAGCTTTCTTT
>14|TRBD1|TRBJ1-3|TRBV28|few
CASSSRQGGNTIYF
TGTGCCAGCAGTTCCCGACAGGGGGGAAACACCATATATTTT
>14|TRBD1|TRBJ1-2|TRBV5-4|once
CASRLQGGGYGYTF
TGTGCCAGCAGACTACAGGGGGGCGGCTATGGCTACACCTTC
>15|-|TRBJ1-1|TRBV5-1|-
CASSGGRGRDTEAFF
TGCGCCAGCAGCGGGGGTCGGGGTCGGGACACTGAAGCTTTCTTT
>13|-|TRBJ2-7|TRBV6-5|-
CASTRTPNYEQYF
TGTGCCAGCACACGGACTCCAAACTACGAGCAGTACTTC
>14|-|TRBJ1-6|TRBV3-1/TRBV3-2|-
CASSTTSKGSPLHF
TGTGCCAGCAGCACGACGTCTAAGGGATCACCCCTCCACTTT
>15|TRBD1|TRBJ2-2|TRBV4-2|-
CASSQRQGGTGELFF
TGTGCCAGCAGCCAGCGACAGGGCGGCACCGGGGAGCTGTTTTTT
>13|-|TRBJ2-5|TRBV9|-
CASSVVTAETQYF
TGTGCCAGCAGCGTAGTCACGGCGGAGACCCAGTACTTC
>13|-|TRBJ1-1|TRBV7-3|-
CASSREGFTEAFF
TGTGCCAGCAGCCGCGAGGGGTTCACTGAAGCTTTCTTT
>16|-|TRBJ2-1|TRBV7-2|once
CASSLRAGDSYNEQFF
TGTGCCAGCAGCTTACGGGCAGGGGACTCCTACAATGAGCAGTTCTTC
>14|TRBD1|TRBJ2-7|TRBV15|once
CATSRDSPWGEQYF
TGTGCCACCAGCCGGGACAGCCCCTGGGGCGAGCAGTACTTC
>17|-|TRBJ2-5|TRBV6-6|-
CASSRRGTGLSQETQYF
TGTGCCAGCAGTCGACGCGGGACGGGGTTGTCACAAGAGACCCAGTACTTC
>13|-|TRBJ1-1|TRBV24-1|-
CATKSAMGLEAFF
TGTGCCACCAAGAGCGCGATGGGCCTTGAAGCTTTCTTT
>15|TRBD2|TRBJ2-5|TRBV5-1|once
CASLAGVPLGETQYF
TGCGCCAGCCTAGCGGGGGTCCCTTTGGGAGAGACCCAGTACTTC
>13|-|TRBJ2-1|TRBV6-5|-
CASSPERGNEQFF
TGTGCCAGCAGCCCGGAACGAGGGAATGAGCAGTTCTTC
>13|-|TRBJ1-5|TRBV6-1|-
CASSEYSNQPQHF
TGTGCCAGCAGTGAGTATAGCAATCAGCCCCAGCATTTT
>12|-|TRBJ1-2|TRBV10-2|-
CASSAQDHGYTF
TGCGCCAGCAGTGCCCAGGACCACGGCTACACCTTC
>11|TRBD1|TRBJ1-2|TRBV20-1|-
CSVPGQGGYTF
TGCAGTGTACCGGGACAGGGTGGCTACACCTTC
>15|-|TRBJ1-2|TRBV3-1/TRBV3-2|-
CASSQRAQTNYGYTF
TGTGCCAGCAGCCAAAGGGCCCAGACTAACTATGGCTACACCTTC
>17|TRBD1|TRBJ2-2|TRBV10-2|-
CASSLFSRQGATGELFF
TGCGCCAGCAGTTTATTTTCCCGACAGGGGGCCACCGGGGAGCTGTTTTTT
>16|-|TRBJ2-1|TRBV3-1/TRBV3-2|-
CASSWASSGGRNEQFF
TGTGCCAGCAGCTGGGCCTCGTCGGGGGGCCGAAATGAGCAGTTCTTC
>15|-|TRBJ2-5|TRBV19|once
CASRAGWGQQETQYF
TGTGCCAGTCGGGCGGGTTGGGGGCAGCAAGAGACCCAGTACTTC
>13|TRBD1|TRBJ2-7|TRBV5-1|-
CASSLATGDEQYF
TGCGCCAGCAGCTTAGCGACAGGGGACGAGCAGTACTTC
>14|-|TRBJ1-4|TRBV10-2|-
CASSDGQLNEKLFF
TGCGCCAGCAGTGATGGACAGTTGAATGAAAAACTGTTTTTT
>15|-|TRBJ2-7|TRBV6-5|-
CASRLLAGAGYEQYF
TGTGCCAGCAGGTTATTGGCGGGGGCTGGCTACGAGCAGTACTTC
>13|-|TRBJ1-3|TRBV28|-
CASSLGSGNTIYF
TGTGCCAGCAGTTTGGGGTCTGGAAACACCATATATTTT
>15|TRBD2|TRBJ2-5|TRBV2|-
CASSFRQRGGETQYF
TGTGCCAGCAGCTTCAGGCAGCGGGGGGGAGAGACCCAGTACTTC
>16|TRBD2|TRBJ2-3|TRBV10-3|-
CAISKTSGSLPDTQYF
TGTGCCATCAGCAAGACTAGCGGGAGTCTTCCAGATACGCAGTATTTT
>14|-|TRBJ2-7|TRBV5-1|once
CASRTDGASYEQYF
TGCGCCAGCAGAACGGACGGAGCCTCCTACGAGCAGTACTTC
>15|TRBD2|TRBJ2-7|TRBV4-1|-
CASSQGVAGAYEQYF
TGCGCCAGCAGCCAGGGTGTAGCGGGGGCCTACGAGCAGTACTTC
>14|-|TRBJ1-5|TRBV6-5|-
CASTQGTVNQPQHF
TGTGCCAGCACCCAGGGGACGGTCAATCAGCCCCAGCATTTT
>12|-|TRBJ2-1|TRBV2|few
CASRSNHNEQFF
TGTGCCAGCAGGTCGAATCACAATGAGCAGTTCTTC
>14|-|TRBJ1-5|TRBV2|-
CASSEGRGLQPQHF
TGTGCCAGCAGTGAAGGCCGGGGGCTTCAGCCCCAGCATTTT
>11|-|TRBJ2-3|TRBV2|-
CASLGADTQYF
TGTGCCAGCCTGGGGGCCGATACGCAGTATTTT
>14|-|TRBJ1-6|TRBV5-1|-
CASSLDGSDSPLHF
TGCGCCAGCAGCCTCGACGGAAGCGATTCACCCCTCCACTTT
>15|TRBD1|TRBJ2-1|TRBV4-2|-
CASSQGQGSYNEQFF
TGTGCCAGCAGCCAAGGACAGGGTTCCTACAATGAGCAGTTCTTC
>14|-|TRBJ1-2|TRBV3-1/TRBV3-2|-
CASSQDNRADGYTF
TGTGCCAGCAGCCAAGATAACAGGGCTGATGGCTACACCTTC
>16|-|TRBJ1-1|TRBV2|-
CASSVRRQGSGTEAFF
TGTGCCAGCAGTGTAAGGCGGCAGGGGAGTGGCACTGAAGCTTTCTTT
>14|-|TRBJ2-3|TRBV11-2|-
CASSFMGGVNTQYF
TGTGCCAGCAGCTTTATGGGGGGAGTAAATACGCAGTATTTT
>14|-|TRBJ2-7|TRBV6-5|-
CASSYTSDSYEQYF
TGTGCCAGCAGTTACACCTCGGACAGCTACGAGCAGTACTTC
>16|-|TRBJ2-7|TRBV6-5|-
CASSSGRVYGAYEQYF
TGTGCCAGCAGTTCCGGCAGGGTATATGGCGCCTACGAGCAGTACTTC
>12|-|TRBJ2-1|TRBV12-3/TRBV12-4|-
CASSYGVGEQFF
TGTGCCAGCAGTTATGGGGTGGGCGAGCAGTTCTTC
>13|-|TRBJ2-7|TRBV5-8|-
CASSLGPTYEQYF
TGTGCCAGCAGCTTGGGGCCGACCTACGAGCAGTACTTC
>14|-|TRBJ1-3|TRBV28|-
CASSPYGIRNTIYF
TGTGCCAGCAGCCCTTATGGTATAAGAAACACCATATATTTT
>13|-|TRBJ1-5|TRBV28|few
CASLSQWSQPQHF
TGTGCCAGCCTAAGCCAATGGAGTCAGCCCCAGCATTTT
>15|TRBD2|TRBJ2-2|TRBV7-9|few
CASSFPGLGSGELFF
TGTGCCAGCAGCTTTCCGGGACTAGGTTCCGGGGAGCTGTTTTTT
>14|TRBD1|TRBJ1-2|TRBV6-4|-
CASSADRGGYGYTF
TGTGCCAGCAGTGCGGACAGGGGAGGCTATGGCTACACCTTC
>13|-|TRBJ1-1|TRBV2|-
CASSDEANTEAFF
TGTGCCAGCAGTGATGAAGCGAACACTGAAGCTTTCTTT
>16|TRBD2|TRBJ2-5|TRBV4-1|-
CASSPLASGIRETQYF
TGCGCCAGCAGCCCCCTGGCTAGCGGGATTCGTGAGACCCAGTACTTC
>13|-|TRBJ2-5|TRBV19|-
CASSQTRGETQYF
TGTGCCAGTAGTCAAACGCGAGGGGAGACCCAGTACTTC
>15|TRBD1|TRBJ1-5|TRBV3-1/TRBV3-2|-
CASSQGDRGDQPQHF
TGTGCCAGCAGCCAGGGGGACAGGGGAGACCAGCCCCAGCATTTT